The 12 T cell receptor beta chains reported below all come from one sample, sequenced in a study of cytomegalovirus exposure and HLA in healthy donors. Both 60 Vbeta primers and 13 Jbeta primers went into the PCR. The data were produced by immunoSEQ multiplex PCR, yet TCRdb's version contains in-frame clones alone and is incomplete. In the table there are about 230,000 clones, 85% of which are singletons. The sample taken for sequencing was PBMCs. The origin of the receptors is a girl aged 2 to 9 in good health and CMV-seronegative.

The gene calls are TRBV6-5 and TRBJ1-2, with 9 bases aligning to TRBD1. The CDR3 runs to 15 residues. Looked up from germline, CDR1 is MNHEY and CDR2 is SVGAGI. Losses at the gene ends were 6 bases for V and 6 bases for J; bases not matched to a gene: 11. The DNA of the CDR3 is TGTGCCAGCAGGGGGACAGGGAGGCGAGTAGATGGCTACACCTTC. It specifies CASRGTGRRVDGYTF.

The chain couples TRBV6-5 to TRBJ2-5; 8 nucleotides match TRBD2. Unmatched junction bases numbered 3, after V lost 4 bases and J lost 5 bases. Germline CDR1 is MNHEY and CDR2 is SVGAGI. CDR3 size: 13 residues. The CDR3 spells CASSSRGGETQYF. The DNA for the CDR3 is TGTGCCAGCAGTTCCCGGGGGGGGGAGACCCAGTACTTC.

The J gene is TRBJ2-1, the V gene TRBV7-6; a weak D match, TRBD2 (5 bases). The CDR3 extends over 16 amino acids. V lost 1 base and J 0 bases, leaving 10 bases between the germline ends. The germline V gene has CDR1 SGHVS and CDR2 FNYEAQ. CDR3 nucleotides: TGTGCCAGCAGCTTAGGCGGGTATAGCTCCTACAATGAGCAGTTCTTC. Translating gives CASSLGGYSSYNEQFF.

The J gene is TRBJ2-3, the V gene TRBV5-5; maybe TRBD1 (6 bases). This CDR3 has 16 amino acids. The germline V and J ends were trimmed by 0 bases and 3 bases, with 14 bases remaining between them. Germline lookup yields CDR1 SGHKS and CDR2 YYEKEE (reference sequence). For the CDR3, the DNA is TGTGCCAGCAGCTTGGCGCCAGGGGTATTAACAGATACGCAGTATTTT. Its translation: CASSLAPGVLTDTQYF.

V usage is TRBV6-1 and J usage is TRBJ1-1; no clear D. CDR3 length: 12 residues. Germline-derived CDR1 and CDR2 are MNHNS and SASEGT. V dropped 6 bases and J dropped 3 bases, with 8 bases sitting between them. The CDR3: CASRQTYTEAFF. The CDR3 DNA follows: TGTGCCAGCAGACAGACGTACACTGAAGCTTTCTTT.

The V and J genes are TRBV5-1 and TRBJ2-4; the match to TRBD1 covers 9 bases. The CDR3 is 16 amino acids. Germline-derived CDR1 and CDR2 are SGHRS and YFSETQ. With 0 bases clipped from V and 6 bases from J, the junction kept 7 bases outside the gene matches. CDR3 in DNA: TGCGCCAGCAGCTTGGATCCGGGACAGGGAAGAAACATTCAGTACTTC. Translating it yields CASSLDPGQGRNIQYF.

This chain uses TRBV5-1 with TRBJ2-7; no reliable D call. Trimming left V 2 bases short and J 4 bases short, with 19 bases between. CDR3 length equals 16 residues. Germline-derived CDR1 and CDR2 are SGHRS and YFSETQ. Written as DNA, the CDR3 is TGCGCCAGCAGCTTATCTATCAAGCCTCATATATACGAGCAGTACTTC. Translation gives CASSLSIKPHIYEQYF.

V usage is TRBV7-2 and J usage is TRBJ2-5; TRBD2 agrees at 9 bases. The CDR3 sequence is 15 residues long. With 1 base clipped from V and 4 bases from J, the junction kept 4 bases outside the gene matches. Germline V lookup: CDR1 SGHTA, CDR2 FQGNSA. The CDR3 region is CASSLGGGAGETQYF. As DNA, the CDR3 is TGTGCCAGCAGCTTAGGCGGGGGGGCCGGAGAGACCCAGTACTTC.

This clone occurred once. One end of the junction does not line up with germline, which may come from a read error. Here the CDR3 reads CASASGGPSSEQYF. CDR3 bases: TGTGCTAGTGCCTCCGGGGGACCTTCCTCCGAGCAGTACTTC. The rearrangement links TRBV12-5 to TRBJ2-7; weak D call: TRBD2 (6 bases). This CDR3 is 14 amino acids long. The germline gives CDR1 LGHNT, CDR2 FRNRAP.

The rearrangement links TRBV6-5 to TRBJ2-7; 8 bases agree with TRBD2. CDR1 and CDR2 from the germline V gene are MNHEY and SVGAGI. The CDR3 sequence is 14 residues long. Unmatched junction bases numbered 7, after V lost 6 bases and J lost 3 bases. The CDR3 DNA sequence: TGTGCCAGCAGCCTCGGGGGGGCGGACTACGAGCAGTACTTC. Amino acids: CASSLGGADYEQYF.

In the case of this clone: The sample has other DNA sequences that encode this CDR3 too. This chain joins TRBV7-9 and TRBJ2-3, with a possible D match to TRBD2 (5 bases). The CDR3 contains 16 residues. Germline CDR1 and CDR2: SEHNR and FQNEAQ (reference sequence). V was shortened by 2 bases and J by 0 bases, with 12 bases between the two germline ends. This chain's CDR3 is CASSLSGTTSTDTQYF. The CDR3 nucleotides read TGTGCCAGCAGCTTATCGGGAACAACTAGCACAGATACGCAGTATTTT.

The chain carries TRBV2 and TRBJ2-5; 9 nucleotides agree with TRBD1. Germline V gives CDR1 SNHLY, CDR2 FYNNEI. The CDR3 is 13 amino acids. The CDR3: CAATGGFEETQYF. In nucleotides, the CDR3 is TGTGCGGCGACAGGGGGGTTTGAAGAGACCCAGTACTTC.